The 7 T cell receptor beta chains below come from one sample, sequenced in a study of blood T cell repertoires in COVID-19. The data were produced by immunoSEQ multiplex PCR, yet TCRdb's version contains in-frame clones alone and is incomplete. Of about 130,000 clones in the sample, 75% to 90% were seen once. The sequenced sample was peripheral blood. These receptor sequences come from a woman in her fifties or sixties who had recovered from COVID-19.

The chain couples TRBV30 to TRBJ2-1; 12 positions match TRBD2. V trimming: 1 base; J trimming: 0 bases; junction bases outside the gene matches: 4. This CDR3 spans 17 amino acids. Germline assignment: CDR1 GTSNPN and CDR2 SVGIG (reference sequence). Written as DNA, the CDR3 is TGTGCCTGGAGTGGACTAGCGGGGGCAAGCTCCTACAATGAGCAGTTCTTC. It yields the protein CAWSGLAGASSYNEQFF.

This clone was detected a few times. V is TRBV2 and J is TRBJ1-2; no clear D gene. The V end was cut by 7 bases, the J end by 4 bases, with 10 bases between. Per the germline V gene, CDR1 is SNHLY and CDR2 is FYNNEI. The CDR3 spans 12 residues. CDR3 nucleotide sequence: TGTGCCAGCAATTTTGGGCCCTATGGCTACACCTTC. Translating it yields CASNFGPYGYTF. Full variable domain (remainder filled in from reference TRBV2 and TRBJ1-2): EPEVTQTPSHQVTQMGQEVILRCVPISNHLYFYWYRQILGQKVEFLVSFYNNEISEKSEIFDDQFSVERPDGSNFTLKIRSTKLEDSAMYFCASNFGPYGYTFGSGTRLTVV.

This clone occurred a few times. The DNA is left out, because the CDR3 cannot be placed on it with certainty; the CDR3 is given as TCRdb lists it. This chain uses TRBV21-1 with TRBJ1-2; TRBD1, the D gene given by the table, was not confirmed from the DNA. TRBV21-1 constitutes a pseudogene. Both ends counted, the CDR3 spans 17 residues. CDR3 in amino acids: CASSKVGTGTETYGYTF.

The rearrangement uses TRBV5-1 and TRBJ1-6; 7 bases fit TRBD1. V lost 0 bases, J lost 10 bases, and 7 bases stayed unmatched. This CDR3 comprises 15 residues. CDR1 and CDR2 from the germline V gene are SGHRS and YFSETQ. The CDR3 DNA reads TGCGCCAGCAGCTTGGACCACAGGGGTCAGTCACCCCTCCACTTT. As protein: CASSLDHRGQSPLHF.

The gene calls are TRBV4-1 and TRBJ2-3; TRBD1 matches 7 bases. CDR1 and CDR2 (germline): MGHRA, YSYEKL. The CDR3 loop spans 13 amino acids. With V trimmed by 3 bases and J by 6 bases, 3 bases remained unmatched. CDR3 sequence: CASSQTGTDTQYF. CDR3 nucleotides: TGCGCCAGCAGCCAGACAGGGACCGATACGCAGTATTTT.

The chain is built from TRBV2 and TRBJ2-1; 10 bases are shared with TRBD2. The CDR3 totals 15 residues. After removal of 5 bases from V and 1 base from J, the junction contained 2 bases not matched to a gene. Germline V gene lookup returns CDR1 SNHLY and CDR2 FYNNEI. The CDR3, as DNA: TGTGCCAGCAGTAAACTAGCGGGATCCTACAATGAGCAGTTCTTC. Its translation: CASSKLAGSYNEQFF.

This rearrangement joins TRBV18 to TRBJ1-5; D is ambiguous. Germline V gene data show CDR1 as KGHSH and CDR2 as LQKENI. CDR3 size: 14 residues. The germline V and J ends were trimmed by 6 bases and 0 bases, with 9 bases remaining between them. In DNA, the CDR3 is TGTGCCAGCTCGCGGCTCGATAGCAATCAGCCCCAGCATTTT. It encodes CASSRLDSNQPQHF.